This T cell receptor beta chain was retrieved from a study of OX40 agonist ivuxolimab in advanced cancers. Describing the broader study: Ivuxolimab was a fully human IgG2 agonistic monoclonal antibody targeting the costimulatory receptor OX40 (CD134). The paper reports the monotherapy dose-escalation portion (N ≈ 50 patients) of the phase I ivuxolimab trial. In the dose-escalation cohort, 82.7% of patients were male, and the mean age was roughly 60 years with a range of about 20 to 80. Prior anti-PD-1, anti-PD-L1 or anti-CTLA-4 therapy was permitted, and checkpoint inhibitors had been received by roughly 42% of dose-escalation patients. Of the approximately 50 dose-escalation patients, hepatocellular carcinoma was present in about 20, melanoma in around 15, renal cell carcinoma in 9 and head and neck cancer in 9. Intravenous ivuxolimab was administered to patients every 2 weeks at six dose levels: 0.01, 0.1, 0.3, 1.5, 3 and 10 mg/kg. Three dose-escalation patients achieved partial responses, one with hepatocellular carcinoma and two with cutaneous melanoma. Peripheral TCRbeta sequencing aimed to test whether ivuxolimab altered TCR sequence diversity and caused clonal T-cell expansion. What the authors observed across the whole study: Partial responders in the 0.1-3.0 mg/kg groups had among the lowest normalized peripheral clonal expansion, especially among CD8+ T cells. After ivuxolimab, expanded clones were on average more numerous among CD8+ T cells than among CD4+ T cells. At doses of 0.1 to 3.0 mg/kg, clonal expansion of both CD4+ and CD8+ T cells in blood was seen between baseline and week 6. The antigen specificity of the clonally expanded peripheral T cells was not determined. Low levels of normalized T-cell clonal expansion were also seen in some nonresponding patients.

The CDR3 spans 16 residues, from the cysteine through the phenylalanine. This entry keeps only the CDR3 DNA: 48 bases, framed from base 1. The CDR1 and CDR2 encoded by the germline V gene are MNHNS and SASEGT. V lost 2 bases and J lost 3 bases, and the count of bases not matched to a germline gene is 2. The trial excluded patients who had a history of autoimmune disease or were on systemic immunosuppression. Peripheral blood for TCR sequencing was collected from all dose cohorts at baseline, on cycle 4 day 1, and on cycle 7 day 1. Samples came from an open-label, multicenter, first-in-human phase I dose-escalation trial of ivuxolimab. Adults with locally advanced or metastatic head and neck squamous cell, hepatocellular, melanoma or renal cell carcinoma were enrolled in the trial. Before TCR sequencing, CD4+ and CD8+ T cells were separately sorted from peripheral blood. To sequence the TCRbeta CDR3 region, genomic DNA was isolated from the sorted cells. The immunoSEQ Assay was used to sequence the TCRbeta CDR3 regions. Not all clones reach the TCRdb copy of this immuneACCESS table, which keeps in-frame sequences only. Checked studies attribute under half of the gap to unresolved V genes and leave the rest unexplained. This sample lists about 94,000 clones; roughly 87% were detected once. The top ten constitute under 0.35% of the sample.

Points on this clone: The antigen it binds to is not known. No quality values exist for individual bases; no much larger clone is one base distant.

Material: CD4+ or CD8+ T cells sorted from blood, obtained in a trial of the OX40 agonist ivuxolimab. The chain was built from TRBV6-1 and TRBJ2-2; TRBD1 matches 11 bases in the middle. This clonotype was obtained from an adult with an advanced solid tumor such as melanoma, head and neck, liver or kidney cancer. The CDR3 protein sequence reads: CASSEKGQGDTGELFF. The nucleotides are TGTGCCAGCAGTGAAAAGGGACAGGGGGACACCGGGGAGCTGTTTTTT.